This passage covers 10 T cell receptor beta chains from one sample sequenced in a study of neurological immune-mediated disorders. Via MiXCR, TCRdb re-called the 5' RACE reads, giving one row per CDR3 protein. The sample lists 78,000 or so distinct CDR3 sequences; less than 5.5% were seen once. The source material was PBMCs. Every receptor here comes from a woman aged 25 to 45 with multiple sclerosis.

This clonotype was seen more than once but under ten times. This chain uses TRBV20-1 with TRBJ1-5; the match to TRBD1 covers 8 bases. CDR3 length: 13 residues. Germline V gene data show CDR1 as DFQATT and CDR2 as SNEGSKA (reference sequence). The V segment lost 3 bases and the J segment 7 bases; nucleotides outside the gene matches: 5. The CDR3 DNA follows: TGCAGTGCTAGTCCAGGGGGCGGGCAGCCCCAGCATTTT. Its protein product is CSASPGGGQPQHF.

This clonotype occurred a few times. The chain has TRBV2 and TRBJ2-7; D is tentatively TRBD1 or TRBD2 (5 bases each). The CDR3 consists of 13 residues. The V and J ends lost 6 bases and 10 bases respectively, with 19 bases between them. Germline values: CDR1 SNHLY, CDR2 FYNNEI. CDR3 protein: CASSGADGTIQYV. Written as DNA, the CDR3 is TGTGCCAGCAGCGGGGCGGACGGAACAATCCAGTACGTC.

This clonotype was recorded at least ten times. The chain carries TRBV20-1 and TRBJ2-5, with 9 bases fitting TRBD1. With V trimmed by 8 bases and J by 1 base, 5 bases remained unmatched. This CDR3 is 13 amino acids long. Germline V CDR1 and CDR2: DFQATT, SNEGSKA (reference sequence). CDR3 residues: CSTQGAGQETQYF. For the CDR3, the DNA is TGCAGTACACAGGGGGCAGGCCAAGAGACCCAGTACTTC.

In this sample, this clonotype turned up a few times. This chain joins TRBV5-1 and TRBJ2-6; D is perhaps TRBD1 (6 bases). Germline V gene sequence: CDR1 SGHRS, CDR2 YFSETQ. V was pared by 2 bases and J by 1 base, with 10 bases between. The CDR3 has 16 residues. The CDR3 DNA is TGCGCCAGCAGCTTACAGGGCTCATCTGGGGCCAACGTCCTGACTTTC. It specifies CASSLQGSSGANVLTF.

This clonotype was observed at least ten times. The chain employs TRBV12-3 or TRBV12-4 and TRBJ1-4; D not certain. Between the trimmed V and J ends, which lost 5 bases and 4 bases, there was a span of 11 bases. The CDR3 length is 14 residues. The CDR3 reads CASSPARSNEKLFF. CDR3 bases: TGTGCCAGCAGTCCGGCACGCAGTAATGAAAAACTGTTTTTT.

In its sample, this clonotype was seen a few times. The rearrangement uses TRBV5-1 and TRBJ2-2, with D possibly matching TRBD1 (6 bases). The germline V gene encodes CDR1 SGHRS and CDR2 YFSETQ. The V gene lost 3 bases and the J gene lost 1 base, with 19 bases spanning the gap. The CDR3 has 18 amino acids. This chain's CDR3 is CASSSTLQGRQNTGELFF. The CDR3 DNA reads TGCGCCAGCAGCTCAACACTGCAGGGGAGACAGAACACCGGGGAGCTGTTTTTT.

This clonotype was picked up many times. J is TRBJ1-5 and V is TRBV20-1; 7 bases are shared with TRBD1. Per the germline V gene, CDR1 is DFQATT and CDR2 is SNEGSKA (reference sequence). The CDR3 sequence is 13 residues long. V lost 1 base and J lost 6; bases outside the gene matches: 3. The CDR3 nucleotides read TGCAGTGCTAGAGCAGGGGGGAGTCAGCCCCAGCATTTT. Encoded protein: CSARAGGSQPQHF.

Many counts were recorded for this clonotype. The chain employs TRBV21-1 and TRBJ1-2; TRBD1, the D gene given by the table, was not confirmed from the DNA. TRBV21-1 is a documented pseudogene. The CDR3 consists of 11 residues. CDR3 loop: CASSNQGSDTF. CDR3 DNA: TGTGCCAGCAGCAATCAGGGGAGCGACACCTTC.

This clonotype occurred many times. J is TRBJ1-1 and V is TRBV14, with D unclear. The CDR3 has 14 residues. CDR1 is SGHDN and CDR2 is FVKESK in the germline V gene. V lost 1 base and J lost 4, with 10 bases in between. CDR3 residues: CASSQGAASTEAFF. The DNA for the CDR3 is TGTGCCAGCAGCCAAGGGGCCGCCAGCACTGAAGCTTTCTTT.

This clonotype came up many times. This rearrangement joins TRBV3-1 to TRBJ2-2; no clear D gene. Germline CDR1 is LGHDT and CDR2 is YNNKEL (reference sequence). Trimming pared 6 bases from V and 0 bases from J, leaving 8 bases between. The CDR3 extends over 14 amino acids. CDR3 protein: CASRESANTGELFF. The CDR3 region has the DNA TGTGCCAGCAGGGAGTCAGCGAACACCGGGGAGCTGTTTTTT. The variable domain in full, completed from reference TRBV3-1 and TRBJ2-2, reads DTAVSQTPKYLVTQMGNDKSIKCEQNLGHDTMYWYKQDSKKFLKIMFSYNNKELIINETVPNRFSPKSPDKAHLNLHINSLELGDSAVYFCASRESANTGELFFGEGSRLTVL.